The 10 T cell receptor beta chains given below trace back to one sample, sequenced in a study of cytomegalovirus exposure and HLA in healthy donors. This PCR relied on a set of 60 Vbeta primers and 13 Jbeta primers. Measured with immunoSEQ multiplex PCR; TCRdb has only the in-frame clones, and not every one. The profile shows about 77,000 clones, 75% to 80% of them singletons. The source material was PBMCs. Receptors originate from a man in his forties or fifties in good health and CMV-seronegative.

This clone was seen a handful of times. V usage is TRBV10-1 and J usage is TRBJ1-6, with D tentatively TRBD1 (5 bases). Germline CDR1 and CDR2: WNHNN and SYGVQD (reference sequence). This CDR3 is 13 amino acids long. Deletions cut 2 bases from V and 7 bases from J, with 6 bases between. The CDR3 here is CASSEDRNSPLHF. For the CDR3, the DNA is TGCGCCAGCAGTGAGGACAGAAATTCACCCCTCCACTTT.

The chain combines TRBV6-4 with TRBJ1-1, with 10 bases matching TRBD1. Germline-derived CDR1 and CDR2 are MRHNA and SNTAGT. The CDR3 is 14 amino acids. V shed 5 bases, J shed 1 base, and the junction held 1 base outside the gene matches. CDR3 loop: CASSWTGGNTEAFF. The CDR3 DNA sequence: TGTGCCAGCAGTTGGACAGGGGGGAACACTGAAGCTTTCTTT.

J is TRBJ1-1 and V is TRBV7-3, with 7 positions matching TRBD1. Germline CDR1 is SGHTA and CDR2 is FQGTGA. This CDR3 is built from 15 residues. Trimming cost V 2 bases and J 6 bases; bases outside gene matches: 9. CDR3 coding DNA: TGTGCCAGCAGCTTACCAGGAGGGGGCATGGCTGAAGCTTTCTTT. This gives the protein CASSLPGGGMAEAFF.

This chain links TRBV5-1 with TRBJ2-5, with D possibly TRBD1 on 5 matching bases. Trimming stripped 4 bases from V and 4 bases from J, with 14 bases between. The germline gives CDR1 SGHRS, CDR2 YFSETQ. The CDR3 totals 14 residues. In nucleotides, the CDR3 is TGCGCCAGCAGCGACCGGGTGGGGCCAGAGACCCAGTACTTC. Its protein is CASSDRVGPETQYF.

The genes are TRBV7-9 and TRBJ2-3, with D uncertain. The CDR3 consists of 12 residues. The V and J ends lost 5 bases and 1 base respectively, with 4 bases between them. The germline V gene has CDR1 SEHNR and CDR2 FQNEAQ (reference sequence). This CDR3 reads CASSRGTDTQYF. The CDR3 DNA is TGTGCCAGCAGCCGCGGCACAGATACGCAGTATTTT.

This clone has a handful of counts. J is TRBJ2-7 and V is TRBV6-5; 7 nucleotides match TRBD1. The CDR3 runs to 14 residues. Trimming removed 5 bases from V and 3 bases from J; junction bases left unmatched: 7. Germline CDR1 reads MNHEY; CDR2 reads SVGAGI. CDR3 DNA: TGTGCCAGCAGTCCCGGGACAGTCTACTACGAGCAGTACTTC. Translated: CASSPGTVYYEQYF.

The chain is built from TRBV7-3 and TRBJ2-3; 10 nucleotides agree with TRBD1. CDR1 and CDR2 from the germline V gene are SGHTA and FQGTGA. The CDR3 contains 15 residues. Trimming took 5 bases from V and 2 from J; bases not matched to a gene: 4. The CDR3 region has the DNA TGTGCCAGCAGCCCCGGACAGGGGGACACAGATACGCAGTATTTT. This translates into CASSPGQGDTDTQYF. The full variable domain, its missing parts supplied by reference TRBV7-3 and TRBJ2-3, is GAGVSQTPSNKVTEKGKYVELRCDPISGHTALYWYRQSLGQGPEFLIYFQGTGAADDSGLPNDRFFAVRPEGSVSTLKIQRTERGDSAVYLCASSPGQGDTDTQYFGPGTRLTVL.

V is TRBV27 and J is TRBJ1-2, with a possible D match to TRBD1 (6 bases). Germline-derived CDR1 and CDR2 are MNHEY and SMNVEV (reference sequence). The CDR3 loop spans 13 amino acids. V was clipped by 3 bases and J by 7 bases, with 12 bases between them. The CDR3 DNA reads as TGTGCCAGCAGTTTGAATTACAGGGCTGGCTACACCTTC. Its protein is CASSLNYRAGYTF.

This chain connects TRBV6-4 to TRBJ2-2; tentative D call: TRBD2 (6 bases). Trimming shortened V by 6 bases and J by 10 bases, and 21 bases separated the two germline ends. In germline, CDR1 is MRHNA, CDR2 SNTAGT. This CDR3 has 15 residues. CDR3 in amino acids: CASSEGTARGTELFF. CDR3 DNA sequence: TGTGCCAGCAGCGAGGGGACCGCCCGCGGGACGGAGCTGTTTTTT.

The rearrangement links TRBV6-5 to TRBJ2-1; TRBD1 aligns across 9 bases. Germline V gene data show CDR1 as MNHEY and CDR2 as SVGAGI. The CDR3 consists of 16 residues. The V segment lost 2 bases and the J segment 4 bases; nucleotides outside the gene matches: 6. The DNA for the CDR3 is TGTGCCAGCAGTTACACTACAGGGGGCGCGTACAATGAGCAGTTCTTC. Encoded protein: CASSYTTGGAYNEQFF.